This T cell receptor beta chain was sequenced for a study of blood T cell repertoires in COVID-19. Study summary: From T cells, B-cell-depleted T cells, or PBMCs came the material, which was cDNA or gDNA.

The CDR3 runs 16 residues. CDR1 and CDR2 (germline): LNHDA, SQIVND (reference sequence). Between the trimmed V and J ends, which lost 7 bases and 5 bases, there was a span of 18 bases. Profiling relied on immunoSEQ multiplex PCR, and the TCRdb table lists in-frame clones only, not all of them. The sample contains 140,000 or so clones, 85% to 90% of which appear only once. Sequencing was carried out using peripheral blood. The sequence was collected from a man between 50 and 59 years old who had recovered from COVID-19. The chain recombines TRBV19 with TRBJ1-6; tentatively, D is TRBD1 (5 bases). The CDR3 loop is CASTSKWAGHNSPLHF. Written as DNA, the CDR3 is TGTGCCAGTACCTCCAAATGGGCAGGGCATAATTCACCCCTCCACTTT.